This passage covers 25 T cell receptor beta chains from one sample sequenced in a study of cytomegalovirus exposure and HLA in healthy donors. 60 Vbeta and 13 Jbeta primers were used in PCR. Sequencing was performed with immunoSEQ multiplex PCR; in TCRdb, only in-frame clones are kept and a portion is missing. Counted here are approximately 220,000 clones, 80% to 85% occurring once; the ten biggest clones make up 0.71%. The sample consisted of PBMCs. The receptors stem from a boy younger than 10 in good health and CMV-seronegative.

This CDR3 is CASSMGGFQREQYF. DNA for the CDR3: TGTGCCAGCAGTATGGGCGGCTTCCAGCGGGAGCAGTACTTC. The chain carries TRBV6-5 and TRBJ2-7; D is perhaps TRBD2 (5 bases). The V gene lost 5 bases and the J gene lost 7 bases, with 18 bases spanning the gap. This CDR3 contains 14 residues. CDR1 and CDR2 from the germline V gene are MNHEY and SVGAGI.

The genes are TRBV6-5 and TRBJ2-1; TRBD2 is a possible D gene (5 bases). The V and J ends lost 0 bases and 5 bases respectively, with 8 bases between them. The CDR3 spans 14 residues. Germline CDR1 MNHEY, CDR2 SVGAGI. The CDR3 DNA is TGTGCCAGCAGTTACTCGATGGGAGACAATGAGCAGTTCTTC. Protein: CASSYSMGDNEQFF.

The rearrangement uses TRBV29-1 and TRBJ2-1; a weak D match, TRBD1 (5 bases). V lost 1 base to trimming and J lost 7 bases, with 11 bases between them. The CDR3 contains 13 residues. CDR1 and CDR2 from the germline V gene are SQVTM and ANQGSEA. The DNA of the CDR3 is TGCAGCGTTGAAGGGGGCGGCTCAAATGAGCAGTTCTTC. Translating it yields CSVEGGGSNEQFF.

The CDR3 loop is CASGLGTSGRYLETQYF. The CDR3 coding sequence is TGTGCCAGCGGCCTCGGGACTAGCGGGAGGTACCTAGAGACCCAGTACTTC. The chain is built from TRBV28 and TRBJ2-5; 15 bases fit TRBD2. With V trimmed by 8 bases and J by 4 bases, 11 bases remained unmatched. The length of the CDR3 is 17 residues. CDR1 is MDHEN and CDR2 is SYDVKM in the germline V gene.

This chain links TRBV6-1 with TRBJ2-3; 8 positions match TRBD2. This CDR3 is built from 16 residues. CDR1 MNHNS and CDR2 SASEGT come from the germline V gene. V was pared by 3 bases and J by 2 bases, with 7 bases of the junction left unmatched. CDR3 nucleotides: TGTGCCAGCAGTGATACGGGGGGGTTCCTCACAGATACGCAGTATTTT. It is translated as CASSDTGGFLTDTQYF.

The CDR3 coding sequence is TGTGCCAGTAGCGGGACAGGGAACTCCTACGAGCAGTACTTC. Translating it yields CASSGTGNSYEQYF. This chain links TRBV19 with TRBJ2-7; 9 bases map to TRBD1. CDR3 length: 14 amino acids. Per germline, CDR1 LNHDA and CDR2 SQIVND (reference sequence). V trimming: 6 bases; J trimming: 0 bases; junction bases outside the gene matches: 3.

This clone appeared once. The CDR3 nucleotides read TGCGCCAGCAGCCAACTGAGCTCTGGGGCCAACGTCCTGACTTTC. Translation: CASSQLSSGANVLTF. The J gene is TRBJ2-6, the V gene TRBV4-1, with no clear D. CDR1 and CDR2 (germline): MGHRA, YSYEKL. Trimming cost V 2 bases and J 0 bases, with 5 bases left between them. The CDR3 covers 15 residues.

This chain uses TRBV9 with TRBJ2-1; a possible D gene is TRBD2 (6 bases). Trimming cost V 4 bases and J 0 bases, with 11 bases left between them. This CDR3 has 15 amino acids. From germline, CDR1 is SGDLS and CDR2 YYNGEE. CDR3 residues: CASSPGTPSYNEQFF. The CDR3 region has the DNA TGTGCCAGCAGCCCAGGGACTCCCTCCTACAATGAGCAGTTCTTC.

The chain couples TRBV6-1 to TRBJ2-5; maybe TRBD2 (6 bases). Germline CDR1 and CDR2: MNHNS and SASEGT. The CDR3 covers 14 residues. Trimming removed 5 bases from V and 1 base from J, with 11 bases in between. CDR3 sequence (DNA): TGTGCCAGCAGTCGGGAGCCGTTCCAAGAGACCCAGTACTTC. This codes for CASSREPFQETQYF.

The chain is built from TRBV30 and TRBJ1-4; 11 nucleotides match TRBD1. V lost 4 bases, J lost 7 bases, and 8 bases stayed unmatched. CDR1 is GTSNPN and CDR2 is SVGIG in the germline V gene (reference sequence). The CDR3 consists of 15 residues. This chain's CDR3 is CAWTFSGTGGEKLFF. The CDR3, as DNA: TGTGCCTGGACTTTTTCCGGGACAGGGGGTGAAAAACTGTTTTTT.

J is TRBJ2-1 and V is TRBV2; 9 bases fit TRBD2. The CDR3 loop spans 17 amino acids. After removal of 3 bases from V and 0 bases from J, the junction contained 6 bases not matched to a gene. Germline V gene sequence: CDR1 SNHLY, CDR2 FYNNEI. CDR3 amino acids: CASSELAGESSYNEQFF. The CDR3 coding sequence is TGTGCCAGCAGTGAGTTAGCGGGGGAGAGCTCCTACAATGAGCAGTTCTTC.

The CDR3, as DNA: TGCGCCAGCAGTGACGATTGGACAGGGCTTGTCGGCTACACCTTC. As protein: CASSDDWTGLVGYTF. This rearrangement joins TRBV10-1 to TRBJ1-2, with 8 bases matching TRBD1. Germline loops: CDR1 WNHNN, CDR2 SYGVQD (reference sequence). V trimming: 3 bases; J trimming: 8 bases; junction bases outside the gene matches: 11. The CDR3 is made up of 15 amino acids.

This CDR3 is CASSYPGTGGGEQFF. The CDR3 DNA sequence: TGTGCCAGCAGTTACCCCGGGACAGGGGGCGGTGAGCAGTTCTTC. The gene calls are TRBV6-6 and TRBJ2-1; the match to TRBD1 covers 12 bases. The germline gives CDR1 MNHNY, CDR2 SVGAGI (reference sequence). This CDR3 is built from 15 residues. Trimming cost V 2 bases and J 9 bases; bases outside gene matches: 5.

This rearrangement joins TRBV4-2 to TRBJ1-6, with D unclear. The CDR3 consists of 16 residues. Germline V CDR1 and CDR2: LGHNA, YNFKEQ. With 1 base removed from V and 3 bases from J, the gap between germline ends came to 10 bases. CDR3 region: CASSQVEVSYNSPLHF. In DNA form, the CDR3 reads TGTGCCAGCAGCCAAGTGGAGGTCAGCTATAATTCACCCCTCCACTTT.

The chain uses TRBV25-1 and TRBJ1-2, with D possibly TRBD1 on 5 matching bases. Germline lookup yields CDR1 MGHDK and CDR2 SYGVNS. V gave up 9 bases and J gave up 3 bases, with 14 bases separating them. There are 13 residues in the CDR3. The CDR3 loop is CASRGQEDYGYTF. The CDR3 DNA reads TGTGCCAGTCGCGGACAAGAAGACTATGGCTACACCTTC.

The rearrangement uses TRBV5-4 and TRBJ2-7; 10 bases fit TRBD1. CDR1 is SGHNT and CDR2 is YYREEE in the germline V gene (reference sequence). There are 14 residues in the CDR3. The V gene end was trimmed by 4 bases and the J gene end by 2 bases; junction bases not matched to a gene: 3. The CDR3 reads CASSTGQGTYEQYF. The DNA of the CDR3 is TGTGCCAGCAGCACGGGACAGGGGACCTACGAGCAGTACTTC.

The chain couples TRBV6-5 to TRBJ2-6, with unresolved D. V was clipped by 3 bases and J by 1 base, with 7 bases between them. The CDR3 covers 15 residues. Germline lookup yields CDR1 MNHEY and CDR2 SVGAGI. The CDR3 DNA reads TGTGCCAGCAGTTATTTCGGGTCTGGGGCCAACGTCCTGACTTTC. It encodes CASSYFGSGANVLTF.

This sequence joins TRBV4-1 and TRBJ2-7; D gene unclear. The CDR3 is 16 amino acids. V lost 4 bases to trimming and J lost 0 bases, with 16 bases between them. Germline CDR1 and CDR2: MGHRA and YSYEKL. CDR3 region: CASSRYLQTSSYEQYF. DNA of the CDR3: TGCGCCAGCAGCCGATACTTACAGACCAGCTCCTACGAGCAGTACTTC.

The V call is TRBV13, the J call TRBJ1-2; D is uncertain. Germline assignment: CDR1 PRHDT and CDR2 FYEKMQ (reference sequence). CDR3 length: 14 residues. Trimming pared 2 bases from V and 4 bases from J, leaving 11 bases between. The CDR3 protein is CASSLQDVGYGYTF. The CDR3 nucleotides read TGTGCCAGCAGCTTACAGGATGTGGGCTATGGCTACACCTTC.

The chain has TRBV5-6 and TRBJ2-5; 11 bases map to TRBD2. CDR3 length equals 17 residues. The junction had 6 bases not matched to a gene; V was cut back by 1 base and J by 1 base. From germline, CDR1 is SGHDT and CDR2 YYEEEE. The chain's CDR3 is CASSLWLAGGTQETQYF. CDR3 nucleotide sequence: TGTGCCAGCAGCTTGTGGCTAGCGGGAGGAACCCAAGAGACCCAGTACTTC. The entire variable domain, with the rest obtained from reference TRBV5-6 and TRBJ2-5, is as follows: DAGVTQSPTHLIKTRGQQVTLRCSPKSGHDTVSWYQQALGQGPQFIFQYYEEEERQRGNFPDRFSGHQFPNYSSELNVNALLLGDSALYLCASSLWLAGGTQETQYFGPGTRLLVL.

The CDR3: CASSLGGLAGGHNEQFF. The CDR3 coding sequence is TGTGCCAGCAGCTTAGGGGGTCTAGCGGGGGGTCACAATGAGCAGTTCTTC. The chain combines TRBV11-3 with TRBJ2-1; TRBD2 matches at 11 bases. Germline CDR1 SGHNT, CDR2 YENEEA. The CDR3 loop spans 17 amino acids. Trimming took 1 base from V and 5 from J; bases not matched to a gene: 7. The variable domain in full, completed from reference TRBV11-3 and TRBJ2-1, reads EAGVVQSPRYKIIEKKQPVAFWCNPISGHNTLYWYLQNLGQGPELLIRYENEEAVDDSQLPKDRFSAERLKGVDSTLKIQPAELGDSAVYLCASSLGGLAGGHNEQFFGPGTRLTVL.

The chain links TRBV6-5 to TRBJ2-5; TRBD1 matches at 9 bases. The V segment lost 6 bases and the J segment 1 base; nucleotides outside the gene matches: 3. Per the germline V gene, CDR1 is MNHEY and CDR2 is SVGAGI. The CDR3 covers 14 residues. The CDR3 sequence: CASRSTGGQETQYF. DNA for the CDR3: TGTGCCAGCAGATCGACAGGGGGCCAAGAGACCCAGTACTTC.

The chain combines TRBV11-2 with TRBJ2-1; D is possibly TRBD2 (5 bases). V shed 6 bases and J shed 4 bases, with 10 bases lying between them. The CDR3 runs to 13 residues. From germline, CDR1 is SGHAT and CDR2 FQNNGV. Here the CDR3 reads CASSGLAYNEQFF. The CDR3 DNA reads TGTGCCAGCAGTGGGCTAGCTTACAATGAGCAGTTCTTC. The complete variable domain, with remaining parts taken from reference TRBV11-2 and TRBJ2-1, reads EAGVAQSPRYKIIEKRQSVAFWCNPISGHATLYWYQQILGQGPKLLIQFQNNGVVDDSQLPKDRFSAERLKGVDSTLKIQPAKLEDSAVYLCASSGLAYNEQFFGPGTRLTVL.

The rearrangement links TRBV5-4 to TRBJ1-1; D is ambiguous. The CDR3 spans 15 residues. The V gene's germline CDR1 is SGHNT and CDR2 YYREEE (reference sequence). Between the trimmed V and J ends, which lost 0 bases and 1 base, there was a span of 10 bases. The CDR3 here is CASSLAVRENTEAFF. CDR3 in DNA: TGTGCCAGCAGCTTGGCGGTTCGGGAGAACACTGAAGCTTTCTTT.

J is TRBJ2-3 and V is TRBV2; TRBD2 agrees at 7 bases. The CDR3 extends over 15 amino acids. V was clipped by 7 bases and J by 2 bases; unmatched bases: 9. Germline lookup yields CDR1 SNHLY and CDR2 FYNNEI. The CDR3 spells CASTAYGGSTDTQYF. The CDR3 DNA follows: TGTGCCAGCACCGCATACGGGGGGTCCACAGATACGCAGTATTTT.